This TCR beta chain emerged from a study of cytomegalovirus exposure and HLA in healthy donors. The donors were members of the validation cohort comprising roughly 130 subjects, separate from the roughly 700-subject first cohort. Generated by immunoSEQ multiplex PCR, the TCRdb table keeps only in-frame clones and is missing some. The sample yields tens of thousands of clones, approximately 91% seen once. As for this clone: The antigen is undetermined.

The study, taken as a whole, reports: The classifier reportedly diagnosed cytomegalovirus status with high specificity and sensitivity. In vitro experiments confirmed that a few CMV-associated chains were specific for CMV antigens. Among TCR beta chains, those listed as cytomegalovirus-associated numbered over 150.

The CDR3 is 15 residues long. Germline CDR1 and CDR2: SEHNR and FQNEAQ (reference sequence). Trimming removed 5 bases at V and 0 bases at J, with 14 bases between. The chain has TRBV7-9 and TRBJ2-7; no firm D call. The TCR originated in a man aged 30 to 45 in good health and CMV-seronegative. Material: PBMCs. The CDR3 reads CASSPRLPGSYEQYF. The CDR3 region has the DNA TGTGCCAGCAGCCCGCGTCTTCCGGGCTCCTACGAGCAGTACTTC.